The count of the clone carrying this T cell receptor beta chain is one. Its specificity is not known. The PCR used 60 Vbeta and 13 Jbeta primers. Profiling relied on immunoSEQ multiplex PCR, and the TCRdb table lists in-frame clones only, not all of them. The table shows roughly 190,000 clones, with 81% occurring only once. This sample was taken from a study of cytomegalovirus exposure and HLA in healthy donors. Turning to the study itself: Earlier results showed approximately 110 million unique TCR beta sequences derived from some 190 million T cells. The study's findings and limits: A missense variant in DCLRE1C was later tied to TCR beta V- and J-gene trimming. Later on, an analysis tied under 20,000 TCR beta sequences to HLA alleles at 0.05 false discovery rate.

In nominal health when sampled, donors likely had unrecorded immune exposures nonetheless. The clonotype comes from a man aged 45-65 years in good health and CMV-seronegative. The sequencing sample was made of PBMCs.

The CDR3 loop is CASSVGLGLGANVLTF. The DNA for the CDR3 is TGTGCCAGCAGCGTAGGGCTGGGGCTAGGGGCCAACGTCCTGACTTTC. The rearrangement joins TRBV9 to TRBJ2-6; D may be TRBD1 (5 bases). The V end was cut by 0 bases, the J end by 4 bases, with 11 bases between. This CDR3 comprises 16 residues. Germline CDR1 reads SGDLS; CDR2 reads YYNGEE.